The 8 T cell receptor beta chains presented below share a single source sample, sequenced in a study of lymphopenia after photon versus proton radiotherapy. Using immunoSEQ multiplex PCR, the repertoire was profiled, and TCRdb retains in-frame clones only, with some absent. The sample lists just over 40,000 clones, approximately 86% seen once, with 9% to 12% in the top ten. Source: peripheral blood, taken from a patient treated with proton-based radiotherapy. These receptors were collected from an older woman with pancreatic cancer. Some clones in this sample may be carry-over from other donors' samples.

The CDR3: CASSQLTGVGEQYF. The DNA for the CDR3 is TGTGCCAGCAGCCAATTGACAGGGGTAGGCGAGCAGTACTTC. This chain connects TRBV7-8 to TRBJ2-7; TRBD1 matches 8 bases. Germline V gene data show CDR1 as SGHVS and CDR2 as FQNEAQ. There are 14 residues in the CDR3. V was pared by 5 bases and J by 6 bases, with 9 bases of the junction left unmatched. Full variable domain (missing parts from reference TRBV7-8 and TRBJ2-7): GAGVSQSPRYKVAKRGQDVALRCDPISGHVSLFWYQQALGQGPEFLTYFQNEAQLDKSGLPSDRFFAERPEGSVSTLKIQRTQQEDSAVYLCASSQLTGVGEQYFGPGTRLTVT.

The chain joins TRBV30 to TRBJ1-2; unclear D gene. The CDR3 is 11 amino acids. Trimming pared 0 bases from V and 7 bases from J, leaving 6 bases between. Per germline, CDR1 GTSNPN and CDR2 SVGIG (reference sequence). In nucleotides, the CDR3 is TGTGCCTGGAGTGTTTGGGGTGGCTACACCTTC. It translates to CAWSVWGGYTF. The full variable domain, its missing parts supplied by reference TRBV30 and TRBJ1-2, is SQTIHQWPATLVQPVGSPLSLECTVEGTSNPNLYWYRQAAGRGLQLLFYSVGIGQISSEVPQNLSASRPQDRQFILSSKKLLLSDSGFYLCAWSVWGGYTFGSGTRLTVV.

The chain carries TRBV18 and TRBJ2-7; 9 bases line up with TRBD1. The V segment lost 2 bases and the J segment 5 bases; nucleotides outside the gene matches: 4. The CDR3 spans 14 residues. The germline gives CDR1 KGHSH, CDR2 LQKENI. This chain's CDR3 is CASSPTGQGHEQYF. Here the CDR3 DNA reads TGTGCCAGCTCACCAACGGGACAGGGTCACGAGCAGTACTTC.

This chain joins TRBV19 and TRBJ1-1; no definite D call. V was pared by 6 bases and J by 1 base, with 21 bases between. Germline V gene lookup returns CDR1 LNHDA and CDR2 SQIVND (reference sequence). The CDR3 totals 17 residues. CDR3 sequence reads: CASRTWHEREGNTEAFF. The CDR3 DNA sequence: TGTGCCAGTAGAACCTGGCACGAACGAGAAGGGAACACTGAAGCTTTCTTT.

The V and J genes are TRBV19 and TRBJ2-1; 7 bases agree with TRBD2. V was clipped by 5 bases and J by 6 bases; unmatched bases: 19. From germline, CDR1 is LNHDA and CDR2 SQIVND (reference sequence). This CDR3 spans 18 amino acids. The CDR3 here is CASSWDPWGGSPSNEQFF. CDR3 in DNA: TGTGCCAGTAGTTGGGACCCCTGGGGCGGGAGCCCTTCCAATGAGCAGTTCTTC.

The chain links TRBV19 to TRBJ1-4; 9 bases line up with TRBD1. Germline V gives CDR1 LNHDA, CDR2 SQIVND (reference sequence). This CDR3 contains 15 residues. The J segment lost 8 bases and the V segment lost 5 bases, leaving 9 bases of the junction unmatched. CDR3 nucleotides: TGTGCCAGTAGTCCTGAGACAGGGGGATCCGAAAAACTGTTTTTT. This sequence encodes CASSPETGGSEKLFF.

The rearrangement joins TRBV28 to TRBJ1-4; 9 bases are a match to TRBD1. This CDR3 is 13 amino acids long. CDR1 MDHEN and CDR2 SYDVKM come from the germline V gene. Trimming took 6 bases from V and 7 from J; bases not matched to a gene: 3. The CDR3 spells CASRDRGGEKLFF. The CDR3, as DNA: TGTGCCAGCAGGGACAGGGGCGGTGAAAAACTGTTTTTT.

This clone has only one observation. The V gene is TRBV5-1, the J gene TRBJ2-7; D perhaps matches TRBD1 (6 bases). The CDR3 contains 14 residues. Per germline, CDR1 SGHRS and CDR2 YFSETQ. Trimming stripped 5 bases from V and 3 bases from J, with 15 bases between. CDR3 sequence: CASRRVRDIYEQYF. In DNA, the CDR3 is TGCGCCAGCAGGCGGGTCAGGGACATCTACGAGCAGTACTTC.